One sample yielded the 18 T cell receptor beta chains listed below, sequenced in a study of cytomegalovirus exposure and HLA in healthy donors. The assay was immunoSEQ multiplex PCR, and TCRdb's table has in-frame clones only and misses some. The sample includes under 130,000 clones, 86% of them seen just once. Sequencing used PBMCs. The receptor source for this set is a woman aged 18-35 years in good health and CMV-seropositive.

The chain couples TRBV27 to TRBJ2-2; 12 positions agree with TRBD2. The CDR3 runs to 18 residues. V gave up 7 bases and J gave up 7 bases; unmatched junction bases: 16. Germline loops: CDR1 MNHEY, CDR2 SMNVEV (reference sequence). The chain's CDR3 is CASISNRRLAGGHGELFF. The CDR3 nucleotides are TGTGCCAGCATTAGTAATAGGAGGCTAGCGGGAGGGCACGGGGAGCTGTTTTTT.

The chain has TRBV11-2 and TRBJ2-7; 8 nucleotides align to TRBD1. Germline CDR1 reads SGHAT; CDR2 reads FQNNGV. The CDR3 spans 14 residues. Losses at the gene ends were 4 bases for V and 4 bases for J; bases not matched to a gene: 6. CDR3 DNA: TGTGCCAGCAGCTCCACGGGGGACAGGTACGAGCAGTACTTC. It codes for CASSSTGDRYEQYF.

The chain uses TRBV10-3 and TRBJ2-7; 11 bases agree with TRBD2. V lost 1 base and J lost 7; bases outside the gene matches: 6. This CDR3 is built from 15 residues. The V gene's germline CDR1 is ENHRY and CDR2 SYGVKD. The CDR3 nucleotides are TGTGCCATCAGTGAGTTAGCGGGAGGGCCGAGGGAGCAGTACTTC. This codes for CAISELAGGPREQYF.

The CDR3 region is CASSHRQGSNEQFF. The CDR3 region has the DNA TGTGCCAGCAGTCACCGACAGGGTTCCAATGAGCAGTTCTTC. The genes are TRBV28 and TRBJ2-1; the match to TRBD1 covers 7 bases. CDR1 is MDHEN and CDR2 is SYDVKM in the germline V gene. With 5 bases clipped from V and 6 bases from J, the junction kept 7 bases outside the gene matches. This CDR3 is built from 14 residues.

This sequence joins TRBV7-2 and TRBJ2-1, with no clear D. V gave up 4 bases and J gave up 3 bases, with 4 bases separating them. The CDR3 consists of 12 residues. Germline CDR1 and CDR2: SGHTA and FQGNSA. The CDR3 sequence is CASSSYYNEQFF. In DNA, the CDR3 is TGTGCCAGCAGCTCCTACTACAATGAGCAGTTCTTC.

This chain links TRBV19 with TRBJ2-4; D is uncertain. The germline CDR1 and CDR2 sequences are LNHDA and SQIVND (reference sequence). The length of the CDR3 is 14 residues. Trimming took 2 bases from V and 3 from J, leaving 8 bases between them. The CDR3 region has the DNA TGTGCCAGTAGTATACGAGGTGGCAAAAACATTCAGTACTTC. It encodes CASSIRGGKNIQYF.

V gene TRBV11-3 combines with J gene TRBJ1-1; 9 nucleotides line up with TRBD1. Germline lookup yields CDR1 SGHNT and CDR2 YENEEA. This CDR3 has 15 residues. Losses at the gene ends were 1 base for V and 4 bases for J; bases not matched to a gene: 4. The CDR3, as DNA: TGTGCCAGCAGCTTAGCGCCGGGACAGGGCACTGAAGCTTTCTTT. Residues: CASSLAPGQGTEAFF.

This clone came up once. This chain connects TRBV29-1 to TRBJ2-3; 7 nucleotides line up with TRBD2. Per germline, CDR1 SQVTM and CDR2 ANQGSEA. The CDR3 is made up of 12 amino acids. J gave up 6 bases and V 8 bases, and 8 bases lay outside the gene matches. CDR3 nucleotide sequence: TGCAGCACCAGGGAGGGCCCTGATACGCAGTATTTT. It encodes CSTREGPDTQYF.

This clone was detected only a few times. The gene calls are TRBV14 and TRBJ2-1, with TRBD2 as a possible D gene (7 bases). Trimming stripped 2 bases from V and 12 bases from J, with 20 bases between. The germline gives CDR1 SGHDN, CDR2 FVKESK. The CDR3 has 15 amino acids. CDR3 in DNA: TGTGCCAGCAGCCAATTATCCCTCGGGGGAGGGGGGCAGTTCTTC. This gives the protein CASSQLSLGGGGQFF. The full variable domain, rest sourced from reference TRBV14 and TRBJ2-1, is EAGVTQFPSHSVIEKGQTVTLRCDPISGHDNLYWYRRVMGKEIKFLLHFVKESKQDESGMPNNRFLAERTGGTYSTLKVQPAELEDSGVYFCASSQLSLGGGGQFFGPGTRLTVL.

V gene TRBV25-1 combines with J gene TRBJ2-7; 7 nucleotides match TRBD1. Looked up from germline, CDR1 is MGHDK and CDR2 is SYGVNS. After removal of 7 bases from V and 1 base from J, the junction contained 7 bases not matched to a gene. This CDR3 has 14 residues. The DNA for the CDR3 is TGTGCCAGCACCGAGACAGGGACATCCTACGAGCAGTACTTC. It encodes CASTETGTSYEQYF.

The J gene is TRBJ2-1, the V gene TRBV6-6; 10 bases line up with TRBD1. The germline V gene has CDR1 MNHNY and CDR2 SVGAGI (reference sequence). The CDR3 is 15 residues long. V shed 2 bases, J shed 2 bases, and the junction held 0 bases outside the gene matches. The CDR3: CASSYGQGAYNEQFF. The CDR3 coding sequence is TGTGCCAGCAGTTACGGACAGGGGGCCTACAATGAGCAGTTCTTC.

The chain carries TRBV15 and TRBJ1-2; 7 nucleotides match TRBD1. This CDR3 contains 18 residues. Germline V lookup: CDR1 LNHNV, CDR2 YYDKDF (reference sequence). The junction had 12 bases not matched to a gene; V was cut back by 0 bases and J by 2 bases. The CDR3 sequence is CATSRDRRRDSINYGYTF. Written as DNA, the CDR3 is TGTGCCACCAGCAGAGATCGTAGAAGGGACAGCATCAACTATGGCTACACCTTC.

J is TRBJ2-7 and V is TRBV7-9; D is unresolved. This CDR3 is 13 amino acids long. CDR1 SEHNR and CDR2 FQNEAQ come from the germline V gene (reference sequence). Trimming pared 3 bases from V and 9 bases from J, leaving 15 bases between. The CDR3 nucleotides read TGTGCCAGCAGCTTGAGTTCCCACCCCTTGCAGTACTTC. Protein sequence: CASSLSSHPLQYF.

This chain joins TRBV10-3 and TRBJ1-4; D might be TRBD1 (6 bases). CDR1 and CDR2 from the germline V gene are ENHRY and SYGVKD. The CDR3 contains 15 residues. The V and J ends lost 9 bases and 3 bases respectively, with 17 bases between them. CDR3 DNA: TGTGCCATTTCACAGGGTGGCATAGCTAATGAAAAACTGTTTTTT. Amino acid sequence: CAISQGGIANEKLFF.

The gene calls are TRBV5-1 and TRBJ1-6; D is undetermined. Between the trimmed V and J ends, which lost 1 base and 4 bases, there was a span of 12 bases. This CDR3 has 16 residues. The germline gives CDR1 SGHRS, CDR2 YFSETQ. The chain's CDR3 is CASSLTGGRYNSPLHF. Here the CDR3 DNA reads TGCGCCAGCAGCTTGACCGGCGGGCGATATAATTCACCCCTCCACTTT.

This clone was observed a single time. The chain joins TRBV28 to TRBJ2-7; the match to TRBD2 covers 8 bases. Looked up from germline, CDR1 is MDHEN and CDR2 is SYDVKM. V lost 6 bases to trimming and J lost 0 bases; unmatched junction nucleotides: 7. The CDR3 has 15 residues. CDR3 in amino acids: CASSPLRGDSYEQYF. The DNA of the CDR3 is TGTGCCAGCAGCCCCCTGCGGGGGGACTCCTACGAGCAGTACTTC.

This chain uses TRBV19 with TRBJ1-5, with D uncertain. V lost 2 bases to trimming and J lost 3 bases, with 11 bases between them. The CDR3 length is 15 residues. Germline assignment: CDR1 LNHDA and CDR2 SQIVND (reference sequence). Here the CDR3 reads CASSIQVNPNQPQHF. For the CDR3, the DNA is TGTGCCAGTAGTATACAGGTCAACCCCAATCAGCCCCAGCATTTT.

There are a few counts of this clone. The V gene is TRBV2, the J gene TRBJ1-2; D not certain. Trimming pared 3 bases from V and 5 bases from J, leaving 7 bases between. The germline CDR1 and CDR2 sequences are SNHLY and FYNNEI. The CDR3 spans 12 residues. For the CDR3, the DNA is TGTGCCAGCAGTGATCCGGGTTATGGCTACACCTTC. Translated: CASSDPGYGYTF.